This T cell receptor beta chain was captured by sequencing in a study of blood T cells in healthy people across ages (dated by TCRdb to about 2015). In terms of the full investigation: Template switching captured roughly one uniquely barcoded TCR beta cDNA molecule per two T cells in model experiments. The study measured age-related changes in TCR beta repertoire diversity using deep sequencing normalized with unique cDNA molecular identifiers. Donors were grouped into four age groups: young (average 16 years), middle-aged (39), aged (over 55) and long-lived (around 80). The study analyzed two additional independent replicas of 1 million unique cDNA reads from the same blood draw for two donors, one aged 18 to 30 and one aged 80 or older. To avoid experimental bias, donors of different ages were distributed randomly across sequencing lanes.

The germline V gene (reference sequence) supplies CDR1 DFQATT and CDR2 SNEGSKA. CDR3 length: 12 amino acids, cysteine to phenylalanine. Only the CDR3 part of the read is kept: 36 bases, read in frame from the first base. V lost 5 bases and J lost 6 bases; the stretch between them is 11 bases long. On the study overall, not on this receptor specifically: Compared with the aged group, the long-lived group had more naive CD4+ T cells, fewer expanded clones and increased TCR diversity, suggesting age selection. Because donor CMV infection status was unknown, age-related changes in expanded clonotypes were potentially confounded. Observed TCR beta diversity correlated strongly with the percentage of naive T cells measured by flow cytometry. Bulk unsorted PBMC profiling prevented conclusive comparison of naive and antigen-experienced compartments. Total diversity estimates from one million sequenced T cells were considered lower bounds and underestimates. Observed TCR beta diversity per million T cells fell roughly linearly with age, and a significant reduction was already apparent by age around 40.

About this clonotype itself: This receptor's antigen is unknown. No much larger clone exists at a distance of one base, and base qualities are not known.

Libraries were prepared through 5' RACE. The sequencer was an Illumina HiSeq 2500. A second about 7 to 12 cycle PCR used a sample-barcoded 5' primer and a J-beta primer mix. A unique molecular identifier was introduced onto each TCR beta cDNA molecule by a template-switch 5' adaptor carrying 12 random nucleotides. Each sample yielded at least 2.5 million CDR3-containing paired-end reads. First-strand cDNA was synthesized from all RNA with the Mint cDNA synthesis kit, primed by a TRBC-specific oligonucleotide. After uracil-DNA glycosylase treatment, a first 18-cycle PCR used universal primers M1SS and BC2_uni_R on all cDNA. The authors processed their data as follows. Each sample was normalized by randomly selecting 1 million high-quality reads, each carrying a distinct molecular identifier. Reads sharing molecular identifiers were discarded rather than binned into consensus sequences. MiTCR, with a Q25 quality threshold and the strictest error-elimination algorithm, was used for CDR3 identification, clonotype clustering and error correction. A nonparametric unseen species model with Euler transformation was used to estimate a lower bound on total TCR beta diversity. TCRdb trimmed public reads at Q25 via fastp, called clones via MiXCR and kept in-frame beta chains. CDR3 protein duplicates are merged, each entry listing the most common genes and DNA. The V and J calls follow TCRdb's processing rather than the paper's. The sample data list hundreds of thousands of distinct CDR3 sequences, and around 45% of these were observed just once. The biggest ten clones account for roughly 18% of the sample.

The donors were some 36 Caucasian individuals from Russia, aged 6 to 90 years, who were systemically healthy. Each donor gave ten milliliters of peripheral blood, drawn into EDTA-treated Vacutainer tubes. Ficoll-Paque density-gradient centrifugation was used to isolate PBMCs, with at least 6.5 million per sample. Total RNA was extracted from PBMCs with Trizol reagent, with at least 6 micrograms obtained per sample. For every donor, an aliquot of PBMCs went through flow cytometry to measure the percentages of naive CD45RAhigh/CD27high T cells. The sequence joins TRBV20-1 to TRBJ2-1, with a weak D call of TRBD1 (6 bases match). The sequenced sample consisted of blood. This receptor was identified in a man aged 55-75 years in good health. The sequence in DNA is TGCAGTGCTGGAAGACAGGCCAATGAGCAGTTCTTC. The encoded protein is CSAGRQANEQFF.